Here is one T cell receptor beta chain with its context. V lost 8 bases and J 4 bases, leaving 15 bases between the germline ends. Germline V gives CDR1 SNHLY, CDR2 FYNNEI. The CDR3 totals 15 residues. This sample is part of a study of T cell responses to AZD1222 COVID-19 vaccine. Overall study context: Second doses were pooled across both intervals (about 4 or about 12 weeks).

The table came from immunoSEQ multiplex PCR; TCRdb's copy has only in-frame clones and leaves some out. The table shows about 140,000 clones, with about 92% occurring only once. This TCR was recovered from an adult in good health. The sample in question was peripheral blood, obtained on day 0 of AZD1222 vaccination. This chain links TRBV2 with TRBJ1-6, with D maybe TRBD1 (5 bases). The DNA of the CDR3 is TGTGCCAGCTGTGTCGGGGGTCAGTATAATTCACCCCTCCACTTT. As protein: CASCVGGQYNSPLHF.